This passage covers 14 T cell receptor beta chains from one sample sequenced in a study of blood T cell repertoires in COVID-19. Data came from immunoSEQ multiplex PCR; TCRdb stores just in-frame clones and leaves some out. The repertoire includes tens of thousands of clones, around 89% of them detected once, and approximately 13% sits in the top ten. The sequenced sample consisted of peripheral blood. Receptor source: a man between 65 and 79 years old with active or convalescent COVID-19.

The gene calls are TRBV4-1 and TRBJ1-3; 7 bases map to TRBD1. With 2 bases clipped from V and 2 bases from J, the junction kept 3 bases outside the gene matches. The CDR3 has 15 residues. Looked up from germline, CDR1 is MGHRA and CDR2 is YSYEKL. CDR3 region: CASSQQTGAGNTIYF. CDR3 DNA sequence: TGCGCCAGCAGCCAACAAACAGGGGCTGGAAACACCATATATTTT.

The rearrangement uses TRBV24-1 and TRBJ2-5, with 7 bases lining up with TRBD1. The CDR3 is 15 residues long. V gave up 4 bases and J gave up 5 bases; unmatched junction bases: 9. Germline V CDR1 and CDR2: KGHDR, SFDVKD. DNA for the CDR3: TGTGCCACCAGTGAGACAGGGTTATCGATGGAGACCCAGTACTTC. This encodes CATSETGLSMETQYF.

The chain combines TRBV6-5 with TRBJ1-5, with a possible D match to TRBD1 (6 bases). Germline V gives CDR1 MNHEY, CDR2 SVGAGI. V lost 2 bases and J 4 bases, leaving 9 bases between the germline ends. The CDR3 loop spans 14 amino acids. Here the CDR3 reads CASSYGQGNQPQHF. The CDR3 nucleotides read TGTGCCAGCAGTTACGGGCAGGGGAATCAGCCCCAGCATTTT.

V is TRBV2 and J is TRBJ2-7; 9 nucleotides match TRBD2. V dropped 7 bases and J dropped 1; count of bases not matched to a gene: 5. CDR1 and CDR2 (germline): SNHLY, FYNNEI. CDR3 size: 14 residues. The CDR3 DNA reads as TGTGCCAGCAAGACTAGCGGTAGTTCCTACGAGCAGTACTTC. This gives the protein CASKTSGSSYEQYF.

V is TRBV6-2 or TRBV6-3 and J is TRBJ2-3; 7 bases fit TRBD2. The germline gives CDR1 MNHEY, CDR2 SVGEGT. Trimming took 2 bases from V and 2 from J; bases not matched to a gene: 7. The CDR3 is 16 amino acids. For the CDR3, the DNA is TGTGCCAGCAGTTACGGGCGGGAGACCGACACAGATACGCAGTATTTT. It specifies CASSYGRETDTDTQYF.

The CDR3 region is CASSLNSYEQYF. In DNA form, the CDR3 reads TGTGCCAGCAGCTTGAACAGTTACGAGCAGTACTTC. The chain combines TRBV7-9 with TRBJ2-7; no clear D gene. The V end was cut by 3 bases, the J end by 4 bases, with 7 bases between. Per germline, CDR1 SEHNR and CDR2 FQNEAQ (reference sequence). The CDR3 is 12 residues long.

V is TRBV23-1 and J is TRBJ1-2; a possible D gene is TRBD1 (5 bases). TRBV23-1 is an ORF; its function is uncertain. The germline V and J ends were trimmed by 4 bases and 6 bases, with 18 bases remaining between them. The CDR3 runs 15 residues. Here the CDR3 DNA reads TGCGCCAGCAGTCCGACCACCGGGGGAGGGGATGGCTACACCTTC. As protein: CASSPTTGGGDGYTF.

The V and J genes are TRBV7-9 and TRBJ1-5; D gene ambiguous. Germline lookup yields CDR1 SEHNR and CDR2 FQNEAQ (reference sequence). The CDR3 is made up of 16 amino acids. Trimming stripped 2 bases from V and 4 bases from J, with 15 bases between. CDR3 protein: CASSLQIGSGNQPQHF. The DNA for the CDR3 is TGTGCCAGCAGCTTACAGATCGGTTCGGGGAATCAGCCCCAGCATTTT.

The V gene is TRBV30, the J gene TRBJ2-5, with a possible D match to TRBD2 (5 bases). The length of the CDR3 is 16 residues. V lost 2 bases, J lost 1 base, and 17 bases lay in between. Germline V gene data show CDR1 as GTSNPN and CDR2 as SVGIG (reference sequence). The CDR3 reads CAWSRALLAGQETQYF. Written as DNA, the CDR3 is TGTGCCTGGAGTAGGGCCCTTCTTGCGGGCCAAGAGACCCAGTACTTC.

The chain uses TRBV10-3 and TRBJ1-1; D uncertain. Germline CDR1 reads ENHRY; CDR2 reads SYGVKD. The CDR3 covers 13 residues. Deletions cut 4 bases from V and 0 bases from J, with 6 bases between. The CDR3 DNA sequence: TGTGCCATCAGTGGAAGCCTGAACACTGAAGCTTTCTTT. Translated, it gives CAISGSLNTEAFF.

About this clone itself: Other DNA sequences from this sample encode an identical CDR3 as well. This chain connects TRBV6-5 to TRBJ2-5, with TRBD2 as a possible D gene (5 bases). The germline gives CDR1 MNHEY, CDR2 SVGAGI. Trimming shortened V by 6 bases and J by 5 bases, and 16 bases separated the two germline ends. The CDR3 extends over 14 amino acids. The DNA for the CDR3 is TGTGCCAGCAGGAAGGGAATCGGGGTGGAGACCCAGTACTTC. Its translation is CASRKGIGVETQYF.

This clone was detected a few times. This chain links TRBV11-1 with TRBJ1-1; 7 positions match TRBD1. Germline-derived CDR1 and CDR2 are SGHAT and FQDESV (reference sequence). Trimming took 1 base from V and 5 from J; bases not matched to a gene: 4. The CDR3 consists of 14 residues. CDR3 loop: CASSLGDSRTEAFF. Here the CDR3 DNA reads TGTGCCAGCAGCTTAGGGGACAGTCGGACTGAAGCTTTCTTT. Variable domain in full (rest from reference TRBV11-1 and TRBJ1-1): EAEVAQSPRYKITEKSQAVAFWCDPISGHATLYWYRQILGQGPELLVQFQDESVVDDSQLPKDRFSAERLKGVDSTLKIQPAELGDSAMYLCASSLGDSRTEAFFGQGTRLTVV.

The chain employs TRBV5-4 and TRBJ1-2; tentative D call: TRBD1 (6 bases). This CDR3 is 13 amino acids long. Germline CDR1 and CDR2: SGHNT and YYREEE (reference sequence). With 2 bases removed from V and 6 bases from J, the gap between germline ends came to 11 bases. The CDR3, as DNA: TGTGCCAGCAGCTTATACGGGGGGCATGGCTACACCTTC. Its translation is CASSLYGGHGYTF.

The J gene is TRBJ1-2, the V gene TRBV29-1; 12 positions agree with TRBD1. Trimming removed 4 bases from V and 8 bases from J; junction bases left unmatched: 11. Germline V gene data show CDR1 as SQVTM and CDR2 as ANQGSEA. The CDR3 length is 15 residues. In DNA form, the CDR3 reads TGCAGCGTTGCAGGGGAGGGACAGGGGGCGCGGGGCTACACCTTC. Translation: CSVAGEGQGARGYTF.